Listed below are T cell receptor beta chains from one sample, sequenced in a study of spatial heterogeneity in lung cancer. One entry per CDR3 protein, called by TCRdb with MiXCR from the 5' RACE reads. This sample has 35,000 to 50,000 distinct CDR3 sequences, with around 3.1% found just once. The sequencing used normal lung tissue next to the tumor, collected at surgery. The receptor source for this set is a male donor with early-stage non-small cell lung cancer. The CDR3 runs from the conserved cysteine through the conserved F or W. A D gene is named only where the DNA matches it firmly. Sizes are listed as once, few, many, or a class for an expanded clone.

J gene: TRBJ2-6
V gene: TRBV28
clone size: many
D gene: -
CDR3 protein: CASSLDVRGAGANVLTF
CDR3 DNA: TGTGCCAGCAGTTTAGACGTTCGAGGGGCTGGGGCCAACGTCCTGACTTTC

J gene: TRBJ2-3
V gene: TRBV2
clone size: many
D gene: TRBD2
CDR3 protein: CASSDPSGSTDTQYF
CDR3 DNA: TGTGCCAGCAGTGACCCTAGCGGGAGCACAGATACGCAGTATTTT

J gene: TRBJ2-1
V gene: TRBV3-1
clone size: many
D gene: -
CDR3 protein: CASSQVAAGEQFF
CDR3 DNA: TGTGCCAGCAGCCAAGTCGCGGCGGGTGAGCAGTTCTTC

J gene: TRBJ1-6
V gene: TRBV7-8
clone size: many
D gene: -
CDR3 protein: CASSFDTYNSPLHF
CDR3 DNA: TGTGCCAGCAGCTTCGACACCTACAATTCACCCCTCCACTTT

J gene: TRBJ2-1
V gene: TRBV5-1
clone size: many
D gene: TRBD2
CDR3 protein: CASSPLPSGTYNEQFF
CDR3 DNA: TGCGCCAGCAGCCCATTACCTAGCGGCACCTACAATGAGCAGTTCTTC

J gene: TRBJ2-7
V gene: TRBV7-6
clone size: many
D gene: -
CDR3 protein: CASSPSSDSYEQYF
CDR3 DNA: TGTGCCAGCAGCCCCTCCAGCGACTCCTACGAGCAGTACTTC

J gene: TRBJ1-2
V gene: TRBV20-1
clone size: many
D gene: -
CDR3 protein: CSADVPRPYGYTF
CDR3 DNA: TGCAGTGCTGACGTGCCTCGCCCGTATGGCTACACCTTC

J gene: TRBJ1-5
V gene: TRBV5-1
clone size: many
D gene: -
CDR3 protein: CASSLNGIQPQHF
CDR3 DNA: TGCGCCAGCAGCTTAAACGGGATTCAGCCCCAGCATTTT

J gene: TRBJ2-1
V gene: TRBV28
clone size: many
D gene: TRBD2
CDR3 protein: CASRQGTSFYNEQFF
CDR3 DNA: TGTGCCAGCAGACAAGGGACTAGCTTCTACAATGAGCAGTTCTTC

J gene: TRBJ2-2
V gene: TRBV10-1
clone size: many
D gene: -
CDR3 protein: CASSELVAGELFF
CDR3 DNA: TGCGCCAGCAGTGAATTGGTTGCCGGGGAGCTGTTTTTT

J gene: TRBJ2-5
V gene: TRBV18
clone size: many
D gene: TRBD1
CDR3 protein: CASSRGTGAETQYF
CDR3 DNA: TGTGCCAGCTCCCGGGGGACAGGGGCAGAGACCCAGTACTTC

J gene: TRBJ2-1
V gene: TRBV12-3/TRBV12-4
clone size: many
D gene: TRBD2
CDR3 protein: CASSTGLAGNEQFF
CDR3 DNA: TGTGCCAGCAGCACGGGACTAGCGGGAAATGAGCAGTTCTTC

J gene: TRBJ2-1
V gene: TRBV6-1
clone size: many
D gene: TRBD2
CDR3 protein: CASSGSSLAGVPRNNEQFF
CDR3 DNA: TGTGCCAGCAGTGGATCGAGTCTAGCGGGAGTGCCCCGAAACAATGAGCAGTTCTTC

J gene: TRBJ1-5
V gene: TRBV3-1
clone size: many
D gene: TRBD1
CDR3 protein: CASSQGDNQPQHF
CDR3 DNA: TGTGCCAGCAGTCAGGGGGACAATCAGCCCCAGCATTTT

J gene: TRBJ2-3
V gene: TRBV5-6
clone size: many
D gene: TRBD2
CDR3 protein: CASSLDSGGANTQYF
CDR3 DNA: TGTGCCAGCAGCTTGGATAGCGGGGGGGCAAATACGCAGTATTTT

J gene: TRBJ2-3
V gene: TRBV29-1
clone size: many
D gene: TRBD2
CDR3 protein: CSTEGLAGGTSTDTQYF
CDR3 DNA: TGCAGTACCGAGGGACTAGCGGGGGGGACTAGCACAGATACGCAGTATTTT

J gene: TRBJ1-4
V gene: TRBV4-3
clone size: few
D gene: -
CDR3 protein: CASTPGRRGEKLFF
CDR3 DNA: TGCGCCAGCACCCCAGGGCGTCGGGGTGAAAAACTGTTTTTT

J gene: TRBJ1-5
V gene: TRBV6-1
clone size: many
D gene: -
CDR3 protein: CASSEAFQPQHF
CDR3 DNA: TGTGCCAGCAGTGAAGCGTTTCAGCCCCAGCATTTT

J gene: TRBJ2-7
V gene: TRBV5-1
clone size: many
D gene: TRBD1
CDR3 protein: CASRSGQGSYEQYF
CDR3 DNA: TGCGCCAGCAGAAGCGGACAGGGATCCTACGAGCAGTACTTC

J gene: TRBJ1-4
V gene: TRBV7-2
clone size: many
D gene: -
CDR3 protein: CASSRDSWIVSKEKLFF
CDR3 DNA: TGTGCCAGCAGCCGAGACAGCTGGATAGTCTCAAAGGAAAAACTGTTTTTT

J gene: TRBJ2-3
V gene: TRBV7-2
clone size: many
D gene: -
CDR3 protein: CASSLVWGNTQYF
CDR3 DNA: TGTGCCAGCAGCTTAGTCTGGGGCAATACGCAGTATTTT

J gene: TRBJ2-3
V gene: TRBV3-1
clone size: many
D gene: TRBD2
CDR3 protein: CASSPKRTGLAGTDTQYF
CDR3 DNA: TGTGCCAGCAGCCCGAAACGAACGGGACTAGCGGGCACAGATACGCAGTATTTT

J gene: TRBJ2-5
V gene: TRBV29-1
clone size: many
D gene: TRBD2
CDR3 protein: CTGTSGASGGETQYF
CDR3 DNA: TGCACCGGGACTAGCGGAGCATCAGGCGGAGAGACCCAGTACTTC

J gene: TRBJ2-7
V gene: TRBV5-1
clone size: many
D gene: -
CDR3 protein: CASSLDYEQYF
CDR3 DNA: TGCGCCAGCAGCTTAGACTACGAGCAGTACTTC

J gene: TRBJ1-1
V gene: TRBV12-3/TRBV12-4
clone size: medium-sized
D gene: -
CDR3 protein: CASGGGWVSETNTEAFF
CDR3 DNA: TGTGCCAGCGGGGGAGGATGGGTCTCCGAAACGAACACTGAAGCTTTCTTT